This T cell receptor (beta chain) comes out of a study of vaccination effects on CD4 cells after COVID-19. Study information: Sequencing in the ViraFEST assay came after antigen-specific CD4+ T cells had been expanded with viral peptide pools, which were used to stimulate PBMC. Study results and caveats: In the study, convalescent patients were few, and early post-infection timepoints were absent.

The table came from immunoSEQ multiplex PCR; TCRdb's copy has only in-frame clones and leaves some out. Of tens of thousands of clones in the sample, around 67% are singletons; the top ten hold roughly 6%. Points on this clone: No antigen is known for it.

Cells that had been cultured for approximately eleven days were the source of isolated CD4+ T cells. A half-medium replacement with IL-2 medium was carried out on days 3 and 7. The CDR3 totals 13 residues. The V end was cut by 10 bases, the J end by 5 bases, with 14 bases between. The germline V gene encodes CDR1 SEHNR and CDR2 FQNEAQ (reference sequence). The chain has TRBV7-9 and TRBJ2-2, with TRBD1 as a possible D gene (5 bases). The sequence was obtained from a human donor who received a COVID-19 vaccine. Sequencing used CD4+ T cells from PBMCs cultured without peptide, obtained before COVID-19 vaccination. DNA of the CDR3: TGTGCCACCCTCAGGGTGGAGACCGGGGAGCTGTTTTTT. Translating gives CATLRVETGELFF.